This T cell receptor (beta chain) was retrieved from a study of blood T cell repertoires in COVID-19. Whole-study context: COVID-19 samples, acute and convalescent, were from the United States, Italy and Spain.

The V gene's germline CDR1 is SGHNT and CDR2 YYREEE (reference sequence). The V gene end was trimmed by 7 bases and the J gene end by 7 bases; junction bases not matched to a gene: 16. CDR3 length: 16 residues. In assigning cohorts, the study relied on participant-reported clinical history. In its sample, this clone was seen once. Per the authors' pipeline: Reference gene primer amplification gave estimated nucleated cell counts. Sequenced by immunoSEQ multiplex PCR; TCRdb stores in-frame clones only, minus some. The V and J calls and clone size are taken from that table; D and trimming were inferred from the DNA. The table has some 250,000 clones, 90% to 95% seen once.

The material sequenced was PBMCs or T cells enriched from blood (not recorded which). This sequence was found in a human donor in a cohort exposed to, infected with or recovered from COVID-19 (not recorded which). The donor label of this sample is uncertain. The rearrangement joins TRBV5-4 to TRBJ1-1; TRBD1 matches at 10 bases. CDR3 residues: CASFRRDRGRFGEAFF. For the CDR3, the DNA is TGTGCCAGCTTTCGTCGGGACAGGGGAAGGTTCGGTGAAGCTTTCTTT.